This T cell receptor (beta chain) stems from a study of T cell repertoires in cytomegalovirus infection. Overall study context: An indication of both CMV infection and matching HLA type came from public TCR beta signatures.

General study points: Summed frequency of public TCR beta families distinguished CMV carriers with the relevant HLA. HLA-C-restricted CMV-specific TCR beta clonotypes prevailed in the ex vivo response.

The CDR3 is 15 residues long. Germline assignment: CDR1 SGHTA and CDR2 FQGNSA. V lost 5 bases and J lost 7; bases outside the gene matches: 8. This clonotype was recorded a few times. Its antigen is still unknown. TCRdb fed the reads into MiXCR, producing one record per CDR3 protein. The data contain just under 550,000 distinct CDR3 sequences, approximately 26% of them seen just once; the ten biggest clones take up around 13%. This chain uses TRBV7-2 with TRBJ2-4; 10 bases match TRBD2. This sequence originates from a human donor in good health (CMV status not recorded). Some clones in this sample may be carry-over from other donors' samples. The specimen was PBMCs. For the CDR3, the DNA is TGTGCCAGCAGCACCTCGCTAGCGGGAGTTAACATTCAGTACTTC. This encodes CASSTSLAGVNIQYF.